The present TCR beta chain was sequenced within a study of blood T cell repertoires in COVID-19. Libraries were prepared by immunoSEQ multiplex PCR; TCRdb keeps only in-frame clonotypes and omits some of them. The sample yields 70,000 or so clones, about 80% seen once. This CDR3 comprises 15 residues. From germline, CDR1 is KGHSH and CDR2 LQKENI. Trimming removed 3 bases at V and 0 bases at J, with 12 bases between. The specimen was peripheral blood. The rearrangement joins TRBV18 to TRBJ2-7, with a possible D match to TRBD1 (5 bases). The sequence was collected from a human donor in a cohort sampled during active COVID-19. The CDR3 DNA sequence: TGTGCCAGCTCACCCGGGCAGGGAAGCTCCTACGAGCAGTACTTC. Translating it yields CASSPGQGSSYEQYF.